The 26 T cell receptor beta chains presented below share a single source sample, sequenced in a study of blood T cells in healthy people across ages. Using a J-beta primer mix together with a sample-barcoded 5' primer, a second PCR was run for roughly 6 to 11 cycles. TCRdb passed the 5' RACE reads through MiXCR, listing each CDR3 protein once. Seen here are about 970,000 distinct CDR3 sequences, roughly 50% observed once, and the top ten hold 20% to 25%. Sequenced: blood. These TCRs come from a woman aged 60-75 years in good health.

The CDR3 nucleotides are TGTGCCAGCAGCCAAGATCGACAGGGGGGAGACGAGCAGTACTTC. This encodes CASSQDRQGGDEQYF. The rearrangement links TRBV4-2 to TRBJ2-5, with 9 bases identical to TRBD1. Matching the DNA end better, TRBJ2-7 makes the J call doubtful. CDR3 size: 15 residues. Germline V lookup: CDR1 LGHNA, CDR2 YNFKEQ.

This clonotype was seen only once. The J gene is TRBJ2-2, the V gene TRBV5-6; D is undetermined. Germline CDR1 is SGHDT and CDR2 is YYEEEE. Trimming cost V 2 bases and J 6 bases, with 17 bases left between them. The CDR3 loop spans 16 amino acids. DNA of the CDR3: TGTGCCAGCAGCTTTAGGGTCTGGGCCTCGGCCGGGGAGCTGTTTTTT. Translating gives CASSFRVWASAGELFF.

The J gene is TRBJ2-1, the V gene TRBV4-1; 15 nucleotides line up with TRBD2. The CDR3 spans 20 residues. Trimming took 0 bases from V and 6 from J; bases not matched to a gene: 12. The germline CDR1 and CDR2 sequences are MGHRA and YSYEKL. The CDR3 region is CASSQDPGTSGRRGPNEQFF. CDR3 sequence (DNA): TGCGCCAGCAGCCAAGACCCCGGGACTAGCGGGAGGAGGGGCCCCAATGAGCAGTTCTTC.

This chain uses TRBV15 with TRBJ2-3; tentatively, D is TRBD1 (7 bases). The length of the CDR3 is 14 residues. With 7 bases removed from V and 8 bases from J, the gap between germline ends came to 19 bases. Germline V gene data show CDR1 as LNHNV and CDR2 as YYDKDF (reference sequence). Here the CDR3 DNA reads TGTGCCACCATCAGGAGGGGGCTTGGAGCTACGCAGTATTTT. Translated: CATIRRGLGATQYF.

This clonotype appeared a few times. The V call is TRBV5-6, the J call TRBJ2-7; TRBD1 matches 9 bases. CDR1 is SGHDT, CDR2 YYEEEE, per germline. The CDR3 consists of 15 residues. After removal of 0 bases from V and 2 bases from J, the junction contained 3 bases not matched to a gene. The CDR3 loop reads CASSLAGQGPYEQYF. DNA for the CDR3: TGTGCCAGCAGCTTGGCGGGACAGGGACCCTACGAGCAGTACTTC.

The rearrangement links TRBV28 to TRBJ1-2, with D possibly being TRBD1 (5 bases). CDR1 is MDHEN and CDR2 is SYDVKM in the germline V gene. There are 17 residues in the CDR3. V gave up 6 bases and J gave up 0 bases, with 20 bases separating them. The CDR3 nucleotides read TGTGCCAGCAGGTCCCCTTTCTGGGGGAAGGCTAACTATGGCTACACCTTC. This encodes CASRSPFWGKANYGYTF.

This clonotype has just a few counts. The chain employs TRBV12-3 or TRBV12-4 and TRBJ2-7; D uncertain. This CDR3 is 13 amino acids long. The V end was cut by 3 bases, the J end by 3 bases, with 9 bases between. The CDR3 DNA follows: TGTGCCAGCAGTTTGGGCCCGGGCTACGAGCAGTACTTC. It specifies CASSLGPGYEQYF.

The V gene is TRBV7-3, the J gene TRBJ2-5, with 7 bases matching TRBD1. CDR1 is SGHTA, CDR2 FQGTGA, per germline. V shed 5 bases and J 5 bases; nucleotides not matched to a gene: 8. The length of the CDR3 is 14 residues. CDR3 protein: CASSPTGDSETQYF. The CDR3 DNA follows: TGTGCCAGCAGCCCAACAGGGGATTCGGAGACCCAGTACTTC.

In nucleotides, the CDR3 is TGCAGTGCGGGGGGAGGCACAGATACGCAGTATTTT. Protein: CSAGGGTDTQYF. The chain employs TRBV20-1 and TRBJ2-3; D perhaps matches TRBD2 (6 bases). CDR1 is DFQATT and CDR2 is SNEGSKA in the germline V gene (reference sequence). V was cut by 6 bases and J by 1 base, with 8 bases left in between. The CDR3 runs 12 residues.

Concerning this clonotype: Relative to the germline gene, one junction end is altered; a read error may explain this. The V call is TRBV12-3 or TRBV12-4, the J call TRBJ2-2; 10 nucleotides align to TRBD1. This CDR3 region has 17 residues. The CDR3 nucleotides read TGTGCCGGCAGTAAATGGACAGGGGGGACGAACACCGGGGAGCTGTTTTTT. This gives the protein CAGSKWTGGTNTGELFF.

The chain combines TRBV29-1 with TRBJ2-5; either TRBD1 or TRBD2 may fit D (5 bases each). V was clipped by 4 bases and J by 5 bases, with 17 bases between them. The length of the CDR3 is 14 residues. Germline loops: CDR1 SQVTM, CDR2 ANQGSEA. The CDR3 protein is CSVVEGWRGETQYF. In nucleotides, the CDR3 is TGCAGCGTTGTAGAGGGGTGGCGAGGCGAGACCCAGTACTTC.

The rearrangement joins TRBV20-1 to TRBJ2-4; 10 bases agree with TRBD2. Matching the DNA end better, TRBJ2-7 makes the J call doubtful. The CDR3 has 14 residues. CDR1 DFQATT and CDR2 SNEGSKA come from the germline V gene (reference sequence). The chain's CDR3 is CSARSSGRYYEQYF. The CDR3 DNA sequence: TGCAGTGCCAGATCTAGCGGGAGATACTACGAGCAGTACTTC.

The CDR3 nucleotides are TGCGCCACCTCCGGGACTAGCACTGGCAATGAGCAGTTCTTC. Translating gives CATSGTSTGNEQFF. The chain has TRBV4-1 and TRBJ2-1; 9 bases map to TRBD2. V dropped 10 bases and J dropped 6; count of bases not matched to a gene: 10. The CDR3 spans 14 residues. The germline gives CDR1 MGHRA, CDR2 YSYEKL.

This rearrangement joins TRBV14 to TRBJ2-1, with D possibly matching TRBD1 (6 bases). The CDR3 is 14 residues long. The V end lost 0 bases, the J end lost 8 bases, and 11 bases lay between the germline ends. Germline V gene lookup returns CDR1 SGHDN and CDR2 FVKESK. CDR3 nucleotides: TGTGCCAGCAGCCAAGATCCAGGGGTCGATGAGCAGTTCTTC. Its translation: CASSQDPGVDEQFF.

V usage is TRBV7-9 and J usage is TRBJ2-3; D not certain. The CDR3 loop spans 13 amino acids. Trimming removed 5 bases at V and 6 bases at J, with 12 bases between. Germline CDR1 reads SEHNR; CDR2 reads FQNEAQ (reference sequence). CDR3 amino acids: CASSVDGRDTQYF. CDR3 DNA: TGTGCCAGCAGCGTGGACGGTAGGGATACGCAGTATTTT. Together with reference TRBV7-9 and TRBJ2-3, the CDR3 gives the full variable domain: DTGVSQNPRHKITKRGQNVTFRCDPISEHNRLYWYRQTLGQGPEFLTYFQNEAQLEKSRLLSDRFSAERPKGSFSTLEIQRTEQGDSAMYLCASSVDGRDTQYFGPGTRLTVL.

The gene calls are TRBV7-2 and TRBJ2-7; 7 nucleotides match TRBD1. Germline CDR1 reads SGHTA; CDR2 reads FQGNSA. V gave up 11 bases and J gave up 11 bases; unmatched junction bases: 18. The CDR3 sequence is 13 residues long. CDR3 region: CAGTVGTTGAEYF. In DNA form, the CDR3 reads TGTGCCGGCACCGTCGGAACTACAGGGGCGGAGTACTTC.

The chain uses TRBV20-1 and TRBJ2-7, with TRBD2 matching over 9 bases. CDR3 length: 14 residues. Germline CDR1 DFQATT, CDR2 SNEGSKA (reference sequence). Trimming at V came to 3 bases and at J to 3 bases, leaving 6 bases not matched to a gene. The CDR3 loop reads CSARMREGLYEQYF. For the CDR3, the DNA is TGCAGTGCTAGGATGCGGGAGGGCCTCTACGAGCAGTACTTC.

This chain uses TRBV6-1 with TRBJ2-4; a possible D gene is TRBD1 (6 bases). The J call may be in error: the DNA end matches TRBJ2-7 better. The CDR3 spans 16 residues. The germline V gene has CDR1 MNHNS and CDR2 SASEGT. The CDR3 nucleotides read TGTGCCAGCAGTAAGCAGTCCAGGGGCACAACCTGCGAGCAGTACTTC. Its translation: CASSKQSRGTTCEQYF.

The chain employs TRBV27 and TRBJ2-1; D possibly matches TRBD1 or TRBD2 (5 bases each). The CDR3 length is 14 residues. The V end was cut by 6 bases, the J end by 6 bases, with 15 bases between. CDR1 is MNHEY, CDR2 SMNVEV, per germline (reference sequence). CDR3 coding DNA: TGTGCCAGCAGAATTACGGGGACCTCCAATGAGCAGTTCTTC. The encoded protein is CASRITGTSNEQFF.

This clonotype has more than one count but fewer than ten. The J gene is TRBJ2-5, the V gene TRBV4-1; D remains unclear. Germline CDR1 MGHRA, CDR2 YSYEKL. V lost 8 bases, J lost 4 bases, and 11 bases lay in between. The CDR3 sequence is 12 residues long. The CDR3 sequence: CASGPTLETQYF. The CDR3 DNA reads TGCGCCAGCGGCCCTACCCTAGAGACCCAGTACTTC.

This clonotype occurred a few times. V and J are TRBV6-2 or TRBV6-3 and TRBJ1-2; no reliable D call. Between the trimmed V and J ends, which lost 2 bases and 8 bases, there was a span of 12 bases. The CDR3 loop spans 13 amino acids. Per the germline V gene, CDR1 is MNHEY and CDR2 is SVGEGT. CDR3 protein: CASSYDGSYGYTF. CDR3 coding DNA: TGTGCCAGCAGTTACGACGGGTCCTACGGCTACACCTTC.

This clonotype came up once. The chain combines TRBV27 with TRBJ2-1; the match to TRBD2 covers 7 bases. The germline CDR1 and CDR2 sequences are MNHEY and SMNVEV (reference sequence). J lost 7 bases, V lost 8 bases, and 8 bases had no gene match. The CDR3 totals 13 residues. The CDR3 DNA reads TGTGCCAGCGGCGGGGGTTTCGGGAATGAGCAGTTCTTC. This translates into CASGGGFGNEQFF.

V and J are TRBV7-2 and TRBJ2-3, with 9 bases aligning to TRBD1. Germline V CDR1 and CDR2: SGHTA, FQGNSA. V shed 5 bases and J 2 bases; nucleotides not matched to a gene: 11. This CDR3 spans 17 amino acids. The CDR3 loop is CASSGVGTGYPTDTQYF. The CDR3 DNA reads as TGTGCCAGCAGCGGAGTAGGGACAGGGTACCCCACAGATACGCAGTATTTT.

This clonotype was recorded only once. The chain is built from TRBV7-2 and TRBJ2-1, with D perhaps TRBD2 (8 bases). V lost 4 bases and J lost 1, with 20 bases in between. The CDR3 totals 18 residues. The germline V gene has CDR1 SGHTA and CDR2 FQGNSA. CDR3 coding DNA: TGTGCCAGCAGCTCCCCTAGACGGGAGGGGGCATCCTACAATGAGCAGTTCTTC. Its protein product is CASSSPRREGASYNEQFF.

This clonotype was observed a handful of times. The chain employs TRBV20-1 and TRBJ2-7; possibly TRBD1 for D (5 bases). The V and J ends lost 3 bases and 5 bases respectively, with 23 bases between them. The length of the CDR3 is 16 residues. Germline CDR1 is DFQATT and CDR2 is SNEGSKA (reference sequence). The CDR3, as DNA: TGCAGTGCTAGTAAACCCCGAAGTGGCAGGGCCAACGAGCAGTACTTC. Translation: CSASKPRSGRANEQYF.

Only a few counts were recorded for this clonotype. V and J are TRBV7-2 and TRBJ2-5; D is unclear. The germline V gene encodes CDR1 SGHTA and CDR2 FQGNSA. V was pared by 2 bases and J by 5 bases, with 15 bases between. CDR3 size: 15 residues. As DNA, the CDR3 is TGTGCCAGCAGCTTAACGTCGATAAGACGGGAGACCCAGTACTTC. Protein product: CASSLTSIRRETQYF.